This passage covers 27 T cell receptor beta chains from one sample sequenced in a study of cytomegalovirus exposure and HLA in healthy donors. The PCR was carried out with 60 Vbeta primers and 13 Jbeta primers. Method: immunoSEQ multiplex PCR; TCRdb's copy keeps in-frame clones and lacks some. The data contain tens of thousands of clones, around three quarters of them singletons. The sample was PBMCs. The receptors were gathered from a female donor in good health and CMV-seronegative.

The genes are TRBV30 and TRBJ2-7; the D gene is possibly TRBD1 (6 bases). The germline V gene encodes CDR1 GTSNPN and CDR2 SVGIG (reference sequence). This CDR3 is 14 amino acids long. V was shortened by 0 bases and J by 5 bases, with 14 bases between the two germline ends. CDR3 amino acids: CAWSVRQGFHEQYF. In nucleotides, the CDR3 is TGTGCCTGGAGTGTGAGGCAGGGGTTCCACGAGCAGTACTTC.

This chain uses TRBV30 with TRBJ1-1, with TRBD1 matching over 8 bases. CDR3 length: 15 amino acids. V dropped 7 bases and J dropped 4; count of bases not matched to a gene: 14. Germline V gives CDR1 GTSNPN, CDR2 SVGIG (reference sequence). The CDR3 here is CAYRRQGLWGTEAFF. The DNA for the CDR3 is TGTGCCTACCGAAGACAGGGGCTTTGGGGCACTGAAGCTTTCTTT.

The chain joins TRBV4-2 to TRBJ2-7; 10 bases match TRBD1. In germline, CDR1 is LGHNA, CDR2 YNFKEQ. The CDR3 is 16 residues long. The V and J ends lost 1 base and 3 bases, in that order; junction bases with no gene match: 6. CDR3 DNA sequence: TGTGCCAGCAGCCAAGCTGACGGACAGGGGGTCTACGAGCAGTACTTC. It encodes CASSQADGQGVYEQYF.

The chain carries TRBV30 and TRBJ1-4; TRBD1 might be the D (6 bases). The V gene's germline CDR1 is GTSNPN and CDR2 SVGIG (reference sequence). Trimming left V 5 bases short and J 7 bases short, with 14 bases between. This CDR3 spans 13 amino acids. In nucleotides, the CDR3 is TGTGCCTGGTCACAGGGTAGGGTTGAAAAACTGTTTTTT. Protein sequence: CAWSQGRVEKLFF.

The chain carries TRBV6-6 and TRBJ1-5, with 10 bases matching TRBD1. The CDR3 is 15 amino acids. CDR1 and CDR2 from the germline V gene are MNHNY and SVGAGI (reference sequence). The J segment lost 7 bases and the V segment lost 6 bases, leaving 9 bases of the junction unmatched. As DNA, the CDR3 is TGTGCCAGCAGCTATCGGGACAGGGGATTACAGCCCCAGCATTTT. It translates to CASSYRDRGLQPQHF.

The chain uses TRBV4-1 and TRBJ2-5, with 7 bases that match TRBD2. The CDR3 is made up of 14 amino acids. The germline V gene has CDR1 MGHRA and CDR2 YSYEKL. The trim removed 0 bases at V and 7 bases at J, leaving 5 bases unmatched. The CDR3 DNA reads as TGCGCCAGCAGCCAAGACCACCGGGAGGTGACCCAGTACTTC. Its protein is CASSQDHREVTQYF.

The J gene is TRBJ2-7, the V gene TRBV7-3, with 7 bases identical to TRBD1. CDR1 SGHTA and CDR2 FQGTGA come from the germline V gene. The CDR3 has 14 amino acids. With 5 bases clipped from V and 0 bases from J, the junction kept 4 bases outside the gene matches. The CDR3 sequence is CASSPGTDSYEQYF. The CDR3 nucleotides read TGTGCCAGCAGCCCCGGGACAGACTCCTACGAGCAGTACTTC.

The chain is built from TRBV7-2 and TRBJ2-3; D gene uncertain. Looked up from germline, CDR1 is SGHTA and CDR2 is FQGNSA. The V gene lost 5 bases and the J gene lost 2 bases, with 5 bases spanning the gap. The CDR3 extends over 12 amino acids. The CDR3 DNA follows: TGTGCCAGCAGCCCCTACACAGATACGCAGTATTTT. Translation: CASSPYTDTQYF.

With respect to this clone: Germline is not matched at one junction end, which may reflect a read error. This chain connects TRBV7-7 to TRBJ1-2; 8 nucleotides agree with TRBD1. This CDR3 contains 16 residues. Per the germline V gene, CDR1 is SSHAT and CDR2 is FNYEAQ (reference sequence). As DNA, the CDR3 is TGTGCTAGCAGCTTATATGTGGACAGGGCCTGCTATGGCTACACCTTC. This gives the protein CASSLYVDRACYGYTF.

The rearrangement links TRBV7-3 to TRBJ2-3, with a weak D call TRBD1 (5 bases). Germline CDR1 and CDR2: SGHTA and FQGTGA. The CDR3 has 15 residues. The germline V and J ends were trimmed by 5 bases and 1 base, with 13 bases remaining between them. In DNA form, the CDR3 reads TGTGCCAGCAGCCCAGACCTAGGGGGCACAGATACGCAGTATTTT. Amino acid sequence: CASSPDLGGTDTQYF.

This sequence joins TRBV5-5 and TRBJ1-2, with a weak D call TRBD1 (5 bases). The ends were cut back, 0 bases at V and 2 bases at J, with 14 bases in the middle. The CDR3 length is 16 residues. Germline CDR1 reads SGHKS; CDR2 reads YYEKEE (reference sequence). The CDR3 region has the DNA TGTGCCAGCAGCTTGGCCAGGGCCGAAGAAAACTATGGCTACACCTTC. As protein: CASSLARAEENYGYTF. Full variable domain (rest looked up from reference TRBV5-5 and TRBJ1-2): DAGVTQSPTHLIKTRGQQVTLRCSPISGHKSVSWYQQVLGQGPQFIFQYYEKEERGRGNFPDRFSARQFPNYSSELNVNALLLGDSALYLCASSLARAEENYGYTFGSGTRLTVV.

J is TRBJ2-7 and V is TRBV7-9; 8 nucleotides line up with TRBD1. The length of the CDR3 is 15 residues. Germline V gene data show CDR1 as SEHNR and CDR2 as FQNEAQ (reference sequence). V shed 1 base, J shed 2 bases, and the junction held 4 bases outside the gene matches. The CDR3 DNA reads TGTGCCAGCAGCTTAGTGGGACAGGTAACCTACGAGCAGTACTTC. As protein: CASSLVGQVTYEQYF.

The gene calls are TRBV6-4 and TRBJ2-1; possibly TRBD1 for D (6 bases). V was shortened by 5 bases and J by 4 bases, with 18 bases between the two germline ends. This CDR3 comprises 16 residues. CDR1 is MRHNA and CDR2 is SNTAGT in the germline V gene. In nucleotides, the CDR3 is TGTGCCAGCAGTATTGTAGGGGGAACGTTGTACAATGAGCAGTTCTTC. Its protein is CASSIVGGTLYNEQFF.

This clone was seen more than once but under ten times. The chain is built from TRBV5-4 and TRBJ1-2, with 9 bases matching TRBD1. J gave up 7 bases and V 1 base, and 5 bases lay outside the gene matches. Looked up from germline, CDR1 is SGHNT and CDR2 is YYREEE (reference sequence). The CDR3 length is 14 residues. CDR3 nucleotide sequence: TGTGCCAGCAGCTTGCCGGGACAGGGTGCTGGCTACACCTTC. Protein product: CASSLPGQGAGYTF.

V gene TRBV15 combines with J gene TRBJ2-1, with a weak D call TRBD1 (6 bases). CDR3 length: 14 residues. Germline CDR1 is LNHNV and CDR2 is YYDKDF (reference sequence). V dropped 5 bases and J dropped 4 bases, with 12 bases sitting between them. The CDR3 sequence: CATSLYREYNEQFF. The CDR3 nucleotides read TGTGCCACCAGCTTGTACAGGGAATACAATGAGCAGTTCTTC. Full variable domain (missing parts from reference TRBV15 and TRBJ2-1): DAMVIQNPRYQVTQFGKPVTLSCSQTLNHNVMYWYQQKSSQAPKLLFHYYDKDFNNEADTPDNFQSRRPNTSFCFLDIRSPGLGDTAMYLCATSLYREYNEQFFGPGTRLTVL.

This clone came up a few times. The gene calls are TRBV6-5 and TRBJ2-5; D is possibly TRBD1 (5 bases). From germline, CDR1 is MNHEY and CDR2 SVGAGI. This CDR3 has 13 residues. V shed 6 bases and J shed 3 bases, with 11 bases lying between them. CDR3 sequence: CASRQTAKETQYF. The DNA for the CDR3 is TGTGCCAGCAGGCAGACAGCTAAAGAGACCCAGTACTTC.

This clone was counted between two and nine times. The chain links TRBV10-3 to TRBJ1-1; D is unresolved. The CDR3 sequence is 14 residues long. V dropped 3 bases and J dropped 1 base, with 9 bases sitting between them. Germline V lookup: CDR1 ENHRY, CDR2 SYGVKD. CDR3 DNA sequence: TGTGCCATCAGTGACTCGAGCCCGAACACTGAAGCTTTCTTT. It translates to CAISDSSPNTEAFF.

The chain combines TRBV10-3 with TRBJ1-1; D is unresolved. The V gene's germline CDR1 is ENHRY and CDR2 SYGVKD. V was cut by 6 bases and J by 7 bases, with 9 bases left in between. The CDR3 runs to 11 residues. CDR3 nucleotides: TGTGCCATCAGCGGGGATAATGAAGCTTTCTTT. Protein sequence: CAISGDNEAFF.

The J gene is TRBJ1-2, the V gene TRBV19, with D possibly TRBD1 on 6 matching bases. The germline CDR1 and CDR2 sequences are LNHDA and SQIVND (reference sequence). Deletions cut 3 bases from V and 2 bases from J, with 10 bases between. The CDR3 length is 14 residues. CDR3 DNA sequence: TGTGCCAGTAGTATTGGTGGGACAAACTATGGCTACACCTTC. Its translation: CASSIGGTNYGYTF.

The genes are TRBV7-8 and TRBJ1-4; the D is unclear. In germline, CDR1 is SGHVS, CDR2 FQNEAQ. With 5 bases removed from V and 3 bases from J, the gap between germline ends came to 19 bases. CDR3 length: 17 amino acids. The CDR3 DNA follows: TGTGCCAGCAGCCCCAGCCGGTTCCGGACTCCTAATGAAAAACTGTTTTTT. Amino acid sequence: CASSPSRFRTPNEKLFF.

The rearrangement uses TRBV19 and TRBJ2-1, with 7 bases matching TRBD1. V gave up 5 bases and J gave up 0 bases; unmatched junction bases: 7. This CDR3 region has 16 residues. Germline-derived CDR1 and CDR2 are LNHDA and SQIVND (reference sequence). The CDR3 region is CASSGTVLGSYNEQFF. In DNA, the CDR3 is TGTGCCAGTAGTGGGACAGTCCTCGGCTCCTACAATGAGCAGTTCTTC.

The V gene is TRBV27, the J gene TRBJ1-2, with 11 bases lining up with TRBD1. CDR1 and CDR2 from the germline V gene are MNHEY and SMNVEV (reference sequence). V shed 5 bases, J shed 7 bases, and the junction held 6 bases outside the gene matches. The CDR3 totals 14 residues. The CDR3 coding sequence is TGTGCCAGCAGTCCCTACGGGACAGGGGGTGGCTACACCTTC. Translating it yields CASSPYGTGGGYTF.

This chain links TRBV4-2 with TRBJ2-2; tentative D call: TRBD1 (6 bases). V was clipped by 0 bases and J by 9 bases, with 14 bases between them. Germline V gene data show CDR1 as LGHNA and CDR2 as YNFKEQ. The CDR3 totals 15 residues. The CDR3 spells CASSQDKVGARELFF. The CDR3 DNA reads TGTGCCAGCAGCCAAGATAAGGTGGGGGCCCGGGAGCTGTTTTTT.

The chain joins TRBV30 to TRBJ1-3; perhaps TRBD1 as D (5 bases). This CDR3 has 18 residues. CDR1 and CDR2 (germline): GTSNPN, SVGIG (reference sequence). V lost 2 bases to trimming and J lost 0 bases, with 20 bases between them. The CDR3 region is CAWSNPDRDLGSGNTIYF. Here the CDR3 DNA reads TGTGCCTGGAGTAATCCAGATAGGGACTTAGGCTCTGGAAACACCATATATTTT.

The chain has TRBV7-8 and TRBJ1-2; 7 nucleotides line up with TRBD1. Per germline, CDR1 SGHVS and CDR2 FQNEAQ. V lost 3 bases to trimming and J lost 5 bases; unmatched junction nucleotides: 9. This CDR3 is 15 amino acids long. Here the CDR3 reads CASSFSAGQRYGYTF. The CDR3 region has the DNA TGTGCCAGCAGCTTCTCGGCGGGACAGCGATATGGCTACACCTTC.

This clone was seen only a few times. The V and J genes are TRBV10-1 and TRBJ1-3; the match to TRBD1 covers 8 bases. V dropped 8 bases and J dropped 4; count of bases not matched to a gene: 7. The CDR3 totals 14 residues. The germline gives CDR1 WNHNN, CDR2 SYGVQD (reference sequence). The CDR3 here is CASSQGQGGNTIYF. In DNA, the CDR3 is TGCGCCAGCTCCCAAGGACAGGGAGGAAACACCATATATTTT.

V usage is TRBV11-1 and J usage is TRBJ2-2; D might be TRBD2 (6 bases). Between the trimmed V and J ends, which lost 8 bases and 0 bases, there was a span of 10 bases. This CDR3 comprises 14 residues. CDR1 is SGHAT, CDR2 FQDESV, per germline (reference sequence). The CDR3 DNA reads as TGTGCCAGCGTCCCGGGAGCGAACACCGGGGAGCTGTTTTTT. Translated: CASVPGANTGELFF.